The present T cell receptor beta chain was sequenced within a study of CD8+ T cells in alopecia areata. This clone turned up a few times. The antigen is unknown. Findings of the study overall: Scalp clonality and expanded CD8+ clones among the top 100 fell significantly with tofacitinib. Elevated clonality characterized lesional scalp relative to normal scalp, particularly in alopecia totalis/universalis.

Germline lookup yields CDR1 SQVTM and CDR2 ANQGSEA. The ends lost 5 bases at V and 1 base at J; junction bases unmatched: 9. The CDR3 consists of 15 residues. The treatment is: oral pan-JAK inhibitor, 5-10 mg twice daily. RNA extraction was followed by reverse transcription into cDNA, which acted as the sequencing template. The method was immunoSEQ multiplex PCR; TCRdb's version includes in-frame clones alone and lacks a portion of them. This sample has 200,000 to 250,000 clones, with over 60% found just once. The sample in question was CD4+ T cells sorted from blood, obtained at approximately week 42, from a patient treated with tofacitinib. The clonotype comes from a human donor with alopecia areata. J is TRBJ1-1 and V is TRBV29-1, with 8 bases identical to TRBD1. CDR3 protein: CSVLDRTGPNTEAFF. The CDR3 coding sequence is TGCAGCGTTCTGGACCGGACAGGGCCGAACACTGAAGCTTTCTTT. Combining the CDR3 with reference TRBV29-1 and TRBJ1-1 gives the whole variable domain SAVISQKPSRDICQRGTSLTIQCQVDSQVTMMFWYRQQPGQSLTLIATANQGSEATYESGFVIDKFPISRPNLTFSTLTVSNMSPEDSSIYLCSVLDRTGPNTEAFFGQGTRLTVV.